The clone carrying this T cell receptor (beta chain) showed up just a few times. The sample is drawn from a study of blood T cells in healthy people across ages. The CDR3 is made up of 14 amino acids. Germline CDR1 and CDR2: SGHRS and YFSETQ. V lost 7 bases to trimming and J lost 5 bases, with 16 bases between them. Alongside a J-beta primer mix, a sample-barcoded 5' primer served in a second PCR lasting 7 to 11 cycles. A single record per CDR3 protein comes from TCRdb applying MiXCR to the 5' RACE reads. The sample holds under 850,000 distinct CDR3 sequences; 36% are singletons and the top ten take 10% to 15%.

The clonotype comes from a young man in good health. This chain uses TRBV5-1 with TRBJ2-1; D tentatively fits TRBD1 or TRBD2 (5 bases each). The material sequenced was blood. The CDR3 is CASHQGVIDNEQFF. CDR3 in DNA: TGCGCCAGCCACCAGGGAGTAATTGACAATGAGCAGTTCTTC.